This entry concerns a single T cell receptor (beta chain). The data originate from a study of early T cells in non-severe SARS-CoV-2 infection. MiXCR, run by TCRdb on the 5' RACE reads, gives a single entry per CDR3 protein. This sample has tens of thousands of distinct CDR3 sequences, with 14% found just once. CDR1 is SEHNR and CDR2 is FQNEAQ in the germline V gene (reference sequence). V lost 5 bases, J lost 2 bases, and 7 bases stayed unmatched. The CDR3 loop spans 15 amino acids. Sequenced: whole blood. V gene TRBV7-9 combines with J gene TRBJ1-2; 8 bases agree with TRBD1. The clonotype was recovered from an adult who was a healthcare worker with PCR-confirmed SARS-CoV-2 infection or an uninfected control (not recorded which). CDR3 in DNA: TGTGCCAGCAGCGTACCGGGACAGGAGAACTATGGCTACACCTTC. Translation gives CASSVPGQENYGYTF.